This TCR beta chain is drawn from a study of blood T cell repertoires in COVID-19. In the study overall: The analysed material was cDNA or gDNA that came from T cells, B-cell-depleted T cells, or PBMCs.

Residents of about two dozen US areas, aged roughly 18 to 90 years, made up the participants. Cohort placement rested on clinical history that participants reported themselves. Per the original data handling: How many nucleated cells were present was estimated from reference gene primer amplification. The method was immunoSEQ multiplex PCR; TCRdb's version includes in-frame clones alone and lacks a portion of them. V, J and clone size were drawn from that table, and D and trimming were deduced from the DNA. Counted here are roughly 220,000 clones, 85% to 90% occurring once; the ten biggest clones make up 3% to 4%. This TCR was sampled from a woman in her late teens or twenties in a cohort exposed to, infected with or recovered from COVID-19 (not recorded which). Material for sequencing was PBMCs or T cells enriched from blood (not recorded which).

For the CDR3, the DNA is TGTGCCACCAGTGATTCGATGGCAGGGGGCTTCGGGGAGACCCAGTACTTC. Its translation is CATSDSMAGGFGETQYF. The gene calls are TRBV24-1 and TRBJ2-5; 8 bases line up with TRBD1. Per the germline V gene, CDR1 is KGHDR and CDR2 is SFDVKD. The V and J ends lost 2 bases and 5 bases, in that order; junction bases with no gene match: 12. CDR3 length: 17 amino acids.